These 25 T cell receptor beta chains originate from one sample sequenced in a study of blood T cell repertoires in COVID-19. The repertoire was sequenced with immunoSEQ multiplex PCR; TCRdb's copy has only in-frame clones and lacks some. The top ten clones hold approximately 17% of a sample with 57,000 or so clones, 70% to 85% of them seen once. The sequencing input was peripheral blood. The receptors stem from a man in his 70s with active COVID-19.

The V call is TRBV7-3, the J call TRBJ2-2, with no clear D. Germline CDR1 is SGHTA and CDR2 is FQGTGA. CDR3 length equals 12 residues. Trimming cost V 6 bases and J 6 bases, with 8 bases left between them. CDR3: CASRLEAGELFF. Written as DNA, the CDR3 is TGTGCCAGCAGGCTAGAGGCCGGGGAGCTGTTTTTT.

The chain carries TRBV7-2 and TRBJ2-7; D remains ambiguous. The V gene's germline CDR1 is SGHTA and CDR2 FQGNSA. This CDR3 is built from 11 residues. V lost 6 bases and J lost 3, with 6 bases in between. CDR3 in DNA: TGTGCCAGCAGGTTGTACTACGAGCAGTACTTC. It translates to CASRLYYEQYF.

The chain is built from TRBV2 and TRBJ1-5; no firm D call. The V gene lost 4 bases and the J gene lost 3 bases, with 7 bases spanning the gap. The CDR3 covers 13 residues. The germline gives CDR1 SNHLY, CDR2 FYNNEI. The CDR3 protein is CASSVQINQPQHF. For the CDR3, the DNA is TGTGCCAGCAGTGTCCAAATCAATCAGCCCCAGCATTTT.

The chain couples TRBV4-1 to TRBJ2-5; 9 bases agree with TRBD1. Germline CDR1 is MGHRA and CDR2 is YSYEKL. V was clipped by 5 bases and J by 4 bases; unmatched bases: 5. This CDR3 is 14 amino acids long. The CDR3 DNA sequence: TGCGCCAGCAGCTCGGGACAGGGAGGAGAGACCCAGTACTTC. Translating it yields CASSSGQGGETQYF.

Here the CDR3 DNA reads TGTGCCAGCAGCCAAGACAGGGGGGAGACCCAGTACTTC. The encoded protein is CASSQDRGETQYF. The rearrangement links TRBV5-8 to TRBJ2-5; 9 bases line up with TRBD1. J gave up 5 bases and V 4 bases, and 3 bases lay outside the gene matches. Germline assignment: CDR1 SGHTS and CDR2 YDEGEE. CDR3 length: 13 residues.

The chain couples TRBV29-1 to TRBJ2-1; tentatively, D is TRBD1 (5 bases). In germline, CDR1 is SQVTM, CDR2 ANQGSEA. This CDR3 has 12 residues. CDR3 nucleotide sequence: TGCGTTGGCACCAGGGATTTCAATGAGCAGTTCTTC. This sequence encodes CVGTRDFNEQFF.

The V and J genes are TRBV5-1 and TRBJ2-1; the match to TRBD2 covers 8 bases. Germline CDR1 and CDR2: SGHRS and YFSETQ. CDR3 length: 15 amino acids. With V trimmed by 0 bases and J by 4 bases, 3 bases remained unmatched. The CDR3 region is CASSLEPSGYNEQFF. The CDR3 nucleotides read TGCGCCAGCAGCTTGGAGCCTAGCGGGTACAATGAGCAGTTCTTC.

This chain links TRBV9 with TRBJ2-5; 9 bases agree with TRBD2. The CDR3 contains 16 residues. CDR1 SGDLS and CDR2 YYNGEE come from the germline V gene. The V and J ends lost 4 bases and 2 bases, in that order; junction bases with no gene match: 9. The CDR3 is CASSPWVSGGQETQYF. CDR3 DNA: TGTGCCAGCAGCCCCTGGGTTAGCGGGGGACAAGAGACCCAGTACTTC.

The rearrangement links TRBV20-1 to TRBJ2-4; TRBD1 is a possible D gene (5 bases). This CDR3 region has 11 residues. Germline values: CDR1 DFQATT, CDR2 SNEGSKA (reference sequence). The V end was cut by 5 bases, the J end by 6 bases, with 8 bases between. The CDR3 is CSAQTANIQYF. CDR3 nucleotide sequence: TGCAGTGCTCAGACAGCAAACATTCAGTACTTC.

The J gene is TRBJ2-5, the V gene TRBV4-2; D gene uncertain. Between the trimmed V and J ends, which lost 0 bases and 2 bases, there was a span of 16 bases. From germline, CDR1 is LGHNA and CDR2 YNFKEQ. This CDR3 spans 17 amino acids. CDR3 DNA sequence: TGTGCCAGCAGCCAAGATCTAACAAGAGGTCCTCAAGAGACCCAGTACTTC. It encodes CASSQDLTRGPQETQYF.

This chain joins TRBV29-1 and TRBJ2-7; no clear D. Trimming left V 4 bases short and J 0 bases short, with 10 bases between. The CDR3 has 13 amino acids. Germline-derived CDR1 and CDR2 are SQVTM and ANQGSEA. CDR3 sequence (DNA): TGCAGCGTTGTGGAGAGAGCCTCCTACGAGCAGTACTTC. The encoded protein is CSVVERASYEQYF.

This clone has just one count. The chain is built from TRBV7-3 and TRBJ2-1; 9 bases line up with TRBD2. The CDR3 consists of 14 residues. Germline CDR1 reads SGHTA; CDR2 reads FQGTGA. V lost 1 base and J lost 9; bases outside the gene matches: 4. The CDR3 DNA reads as TGTGCCAGCAGCTTAATCCCTAGCGGGACTGAGCAGTTCTTC. Translated: CASSLIPSGTEQFF.

V usage is TRBV6-6 and J usage is TRBJ2-2; the D gene is possibly TRBD1 (6 bases). Trimming shortened V by 6 bases and J by 4 bases, and 12 bases separated the two germline ends. CDR1 and CDR2 from the germline V gene are MNHNY and SVGAGI (reference sequence). This CDR3 contains 14 residues. The CDR3, as DNA: TGTGCCAGCAGCGATACAGGGCCCACCGGGGAGCTGTTTTTT. Translated: CASSDTGPTGELFF.

The V gene is TRBV10-3, the J gene TRBJ1-1; 7 nucleotides line up with TRBD1. V gave up 2 bases and J gave up 4 bases; unmatched junction bases: 4. Germline lookup yields CDR1 ENHRY and CDR2 SYGVKD. The CDR3 has 14 amino acids. The CDR3 sequence: CAISETRDSTEAFF. The DNA for the CDR3 is TGTGCCATCAGTGAGACGAGGGACAGCACTGAAGCTTTCTTT.

This sequence joins TRBV6-2 or TRBV6-3 and TRBJ2-2; 10 positions agree with TRBD2. V lost 2 bases to trimming and J lost 7 bases; unmatched junction nucleotides: 7. Germline V gene data show CDR1 as MNHEY and CDR2 as SVGEGT. This CDR3 is built from 16 residues. CDR3 bases: TGTGCCAGCAGTTACCGAGCGGGAGGGCCTAGCGGGGAGCTGTTTTTT. Translated: CASSYRAGGPSGELFF.

J is TRBJ2-3 and V is TRBV7-9, with TRBD2 matching 8 bases. Germline V gene sequence: CDR1 SEHNR, CDR2 FQNEAQ (reference sequence). CDR3 size: 15 residues. Trimming removed 5 bases from V and 2 bases from J; junction bases left unmatched: 6. CDR3 region: CASSPATSDTDTQYF. The CDR3 DNA is TGTGCCAGCAGCCCCGCGACTAGCGACACAGATACGCAGTATTTT.

This sequence joins TRBV6-2 or TRBV6-3 and TRBJ2-1; 13 bases agree with TRBD2. The CDR3 runs 15 residues. The germline V gene has CDR1 MNHEY and CDR2 SVGEGT. Trimming cost V 5 bases and J 7 bases; bases outside gene matches: 5. CDR3 protein: CASSRGLAGFNEQFF. CDR3 DNA sequence: TGTGCCAGCAGTAGGGGACTAGCGGGATTTAATGAGCAGTTCTTC.

J is TRBJ2-1 and V is TRBV25-1; 12 bases match TRBD2. V dropped 6 bases and J dropped 10; count of bases not matched to a gene: 7. CDR1 and CDR2 (germline): MGHDK, SYGVNS. The CDR3 contains 14 residues. CDR3 sequence: CASRGLAGKGEQFF. CDR3 DNA sequence: TGTGCCAGCAGAGGACTAGCGGGGAAGGGGGAGCAGTTCTTC.

The V call is TRBV7-9, the J call TRBJ2-5; 7 bases match TRBD2. The CDR3 consists of 16 residues. Trimming at V came to 5 bases and at J to 5 bases, leaving 14 bases not matched to a gene. Per germline, CDR1 SEHNR and CDR2 FQNEAQ (reference sequence). The CDR3 region has the DNA TGTGCCAGCAGCCCAATCTTCGCGGTAGCGGGTGAGACCCAGTACTTC. Its protein product is CASSPIFAVAGETQYF.

The J gene is TRBJ2-5, the V gene TRBV5-1; 7 bases are shared with TRBD1. This CDR3 has 15 residues. Germline trimming cut 6 bases from V and 2 bases from J; bases unmatched to any gene: 10. Germline V lookup: CDR1 SGHRS, CDR2 YFSETQ. The CDR3: CASTRGARGQETQYF. Written as DNA, the CDR3 is TGCGCCAGCACCCGAGGGGCCAGGGGGCAAGAGACCCAGTACTTC.

The chain has TRBV7-9 and TRBJ1-2; D is uncertain. Germline lookup yields CDR1 SEHNR and CDR2 FQNEAQ (reference sequence). V lost 6 bases and J lost 0, with 8 bases in between. This CDR3 comprises 13 residues. The DNA of the CDR3 is TGTGCCAGCAGAACGGTTACTAACTATGGCTACACCTTC. It yields the protein CASRTVTNYGYTF.

With regard to this clone: Germline and junction disagree at one end, which may indicate a read error. This rearrangement joins TRBV7-7 to TRBJ2-5, with D maybe TRBD1 (6 bases). CDR1 and CDR2 (germline): SSHAT, FNYEAQ (reference sequence). The CDR3 consists of 13 residues. CDR3 coding DNA: TGTGCTAGCAGCTTAAGGGGGTCAGAGACCCAGTACTTC. Translating it yields CASSLRGSETQYF.

The chain combines TRBV7-2 with TRBJ2-1; D is possibly TRBD1 (7 bases). Trimming cost V 1 base and J 7 bases, with 20 bases left between them. Germline assignment: CDR1 SGHTA and CDR2 FQGNSA. The CDR3 runs 17 residues. CDR3 sequence reads: CASSLEGASVSSNEQFF. CDR3 nucleotide sequence: TGTGCCAGCAGCTTAGAGGGGGCTAGCGTGAGTTCGAATGAGCAGTTCTTC.

The V gene is TRBV18, the J gene TRBJ2-7; 7 bases map to TRBD1. CDR1 is KGHSH and CDR2 is LQKENI in the germline V gene. The CDR3 contains 14 residues. V gave up 4 bases and J gave up 3 bases; unmatched junction bases: 6. The CDR3 is CASSQGQRFYEQYF. In DNA, the CDR3 is TGTGCCAGCTCACAGGGACAGCGTTTCTACGAGCAGTACTTC. The variable domain in full, with the rest retrieved from reference TRBV18 and TRBJ2-7, is NAGVMQNPRHLVRRRGQEARLRCSPMKGHSHVYWYRQLPEEGLKFMVYLQKENIIDESGMPKERFSAEFPKEGPSILRIQQVVRGDSAAYFCASSQGQRFYEQYFGPGTRLTVT.

The rearrangement joins TRBV30 to TRBJ1-4; 8 bases align to TRBD1. There are 15 residues in the CDR3. Per the germline V gene, CDR1 is GTSNPN and CDR2 is SVGIG (reference sequence). V was clipped by 5 bases and J by 7 bases; unmatched bases: 12. The CDR3 coding sequence is TGTGCCTGGGAGGACAGGGTCGGTCCGGGTGAAAAACTGTTTTTT. Encoded protein: CAWEDRVGPGEKLFF.